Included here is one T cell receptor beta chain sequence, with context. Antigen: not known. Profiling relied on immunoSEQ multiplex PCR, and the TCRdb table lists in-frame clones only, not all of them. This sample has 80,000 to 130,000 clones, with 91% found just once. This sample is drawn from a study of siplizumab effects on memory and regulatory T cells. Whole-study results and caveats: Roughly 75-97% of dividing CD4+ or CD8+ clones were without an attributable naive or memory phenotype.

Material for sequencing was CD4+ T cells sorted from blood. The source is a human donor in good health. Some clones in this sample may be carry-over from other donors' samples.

For the CDR3, the DNA is TGTGCCAGCAGTGAAACGGTCAAACCCACAGATACGCAGTATTTT. Encoded protein: CASSETVKPTDTQYF. The chain is built from TRBV6-1 and TRBJ2-3; D remains unclear. Germline assignment: CDR1 MNHNS and CDR2 SASEGT. V was pared by 2 bases and J by 2 bases, with 11 bases between. The CDR3 is 15 amino acids.